A selection of T cell receptor beta chains follows, all from one sample in a study of Tregs in tolerant kidney transplant recipients. Using immunoSEQ multiplex PCR, the repertoire was profiled, and TCRdb retains in-frame clones only, with some absent. The sample has about 240,000 clones; approximately 84% are singletons. The sample consisted of CD4+ T cells from blood. These receptors came from a human donor in good health. The conserved cysteine and the conserved F or W are not part of the CDR3 here. Clone size, where shown, is once, few, many, or a class for clones that have expanded.

- | TRBV7-8 | ASSRPQAATNEKLF
- | TRBV10-3 | ASRTELNQPQH
- | TRBV7-2 | ASSPTAGLTGELF
- | TRBV18 | ASSATGPDTQY
- | TRBV6-5 | ASRRGLAYNGQF
few | TRBV6-6 | ASSWTGDEQY
- | TRBV11-2 | ASSPPAREGYT
few | TRBV6-1 | ASRGQGGHGYT
- | TRBV6-6 | ASSPTGEHGYT
- | TRBV10-1 | ASREYNSGGTEQF
- | TRBV18 | ASSPSTLSSYEQY
- | TRBV25-1 | ASSEFGGGTYNEQF
- | TRBV19 | ASSKQKDQPQH
- | TRBV7-7 | ASSQGWDRGQTQY
- | TRBV6-1 | ASTNIVNEQF
few | TRBV7-9 | ASSPEWPEQY
few | TRBV6-1 | ASSANDGYT
- | TRBV5-1 | ASTASGQGTETQY
- | TRBV4-2 | ASSKNTGREDYEQY
- | TRBV12-5 | ASGLLKGQDLPYEQY
- | TRBV11-2 | ASSRRPTLLEKLF
- | TRBV19 | ARRSGGESQPQH
few | TRBV11-2 | ASSNSTGGRTNEKLF
few | TRBV25-1 | ASSEGQGITGELF